The T cell receptor (beta chain) described here comes from a study of cytomegalovirus exposure and HLA in healthy donors. The germline V gene encodes CDR1 MNHEY and CDR2 SVGAGI. The CDR3 totals 14 residues. In the PCR, 60 Vbeta and 13 Jbeta primers were used. The method was immunoSEQ multiplex PCR; TCRdb's version includes in-frame clones alone and lacks a portion of them. The table shows some 110,000 clones, with more than 60% occurring only once. V is TRBV6-5 and J is TRBJ2-5, with TRBD2 matching 12 bases. The J call may be incorrect, as the DNA end agrees better with TRBJ2-7. Material for sequencing was PBMCs. The receptor was derived from a woman in her 40s in good health and CMV-seropositive. The CDR3 sequence is CASSYLLAGGEQYF. DNA of the CDR3: TGTGCCAGCAGTTACCTACTAGCGGGAGGCGAGCAGTACTTC.